Listed below are T cell receptor beta chains from one sample, sequenced in a study of OX40 agonist ivuxolimab in advanced cancers. Sequencing was performed with immunoSEQ multiplex PCR; in TCRdb, only in-frame clones are kept and a portion is missing. Of about 80,000 clones in the sample, roughly nine tenths are singletons; the top ten hold 10% to 15%. This specimen consisted of CD4+ or CD8+ T cells sorted from blood, obtained in a trial of the OX40 agonist ivuxolimab. These receptors originate from an adult with an advanced solid tumor such as melanoma, head and neck, liver or kidney cancer. CDR3s include the opening cysteine and the closing phenylalanine or tryptophan. For some rows the clone size is stated as once, few or many, or as a class when expanded; others skip it.

clone_size: once
v_call: TRBV7-9
j_call: -
cdr3_aa: CASSLGGGEKGYEQYF

clone_size: -
v_call: TRBV5-1
j_call: TRBJ1-1
cdr3_aa: CASSLDRVTEAFF

clone_size: -
v_call: TRBV7-9
j_call: TRBJ2-5
cdr3_aa: CASSYLRAVKETQYF

clone_size: -
v_call: TRBV9
j_call: TRBJ1-1
cdr3_aa: CASSVAGVMNTEAFF

clone_size: -
v_call: TRBV6-6
j_call: TRBJ2-7
cdr3_aa: CASSPSLVSTYEQYF

clone_size: -
v_call: TRBV6-1
j_call: TRBJ2-1
cdr3_aa: CASSEARTSGSDEQFF

clone_size: once
v_call: TRBV6-1
j_call: TRBJ2-1
cdr3_aa: CASSELAGVLNEQFF

clone_size: -
v_call: TRBV5-6
j_call: TRBJ1-4
cdr3_aa: CASSSPFQGDEKLFF

clone_size: -
v_call: TRBV30
j_call: TRBJ2-7
cdr3_aa: CAWSRLSYEQYF

clone_size: -
v_call: TRBV5-1
j_call: TRBJ2-5
cdr3_aa: CASSWDLAGVGTQYF

clone_size: -
v_call: TRBV19
j_call: TRBJ2-3
cdr3_aa: CASSPRAQTDTQYF

clone_size: -
v_call: TRBV13
j_call: -
cdr3_aa: CASSLGGVYEQYF

clone_size: few
v_call: TRBV2
j_call: TRBJ2-1
cdr3_aa: CASSDLQGGVNEQFF

clone_size: few
v_call: TRBV19
j_call: TRBJ1-2
cdr3_aa: CASSTYRDEVGYTF

clone_size: -
v_call: TRBV6-1
j_call: TRBJ2-7
cdr3_aa: CASSELAGEQYF

clone_size: -
v_call: TRBV13
j_call: TRBJ1-4
cdr3_aa: CASSLLGAGNEKLFF

clone_size: -
v_call: TRBV11-3
j_call: TRBJ2-3
cdr3_aa: CASTPRFGEHTDTQYF

clone_size: -
v_call: TRBV18
j_call: TRBJ2-1
cdr3_aa: CASSPLSSEKQFF

clone_size: -
v_call: TRBV30
j_call: TRBJ2-1
cdr3_aa: CAWGRREPSYNEQFF

clone_size: -
v_call: TRBV6-1
j_call: TRBJ2-7
cdr3_aa: CASSAIPHYEQYF

clone_size: few
v_call: TRBV6-5
j_call: TRBJ2-1
cdr3_aa: CASRSLAAYNEQFF

clone_size: -
v_call: TRBV5-6
j_call: TRBJ1-1
cdr3_aa: CASSLNTEAFF